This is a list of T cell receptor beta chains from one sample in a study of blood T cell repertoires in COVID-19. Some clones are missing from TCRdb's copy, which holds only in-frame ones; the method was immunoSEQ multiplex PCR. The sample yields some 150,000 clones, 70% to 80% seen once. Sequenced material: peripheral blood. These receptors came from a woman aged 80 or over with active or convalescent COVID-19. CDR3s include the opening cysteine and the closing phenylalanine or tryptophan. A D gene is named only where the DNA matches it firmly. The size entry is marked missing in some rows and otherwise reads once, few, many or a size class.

CDR3 DNA: TGTGCCAGCAGCTCCGGCGGTAATTCACCCCTCCACTTT
CDR3 protein: CASSSGGNSPLHF
J gene: TRBJ1-6
V gene: TRBV11-3
D gene: NA
clone size: NA

CDR3 DNA: TGTGCCAGCAGTTTTGTAGGGTTCGCGGGCCGCACAGATACGCAGTATTTT
CDR3 protein: CASSFVGFAGRTDTQYF
J gene: TRBJ2-3
V gene: TRBV28
D gene: NA
clone size: NA

CDR3 DNA: TGTGCCAGCAGCTTAGACAGGAACACTGAAGCTTTCTTT
CDR3 protein: CASSLDRNTEAFF
J gene: TRBJ1-1
V gene: TRBV7-9
D gene: NA
clone size: NA

CDR3 DNA: TGTGCCAGCAGTCAGACCGACTCTAGCAATCAGCCCCAGCATTTT
CDR3 protein: CASSQTDSSNQPQHF
J gene: TRBJ1-5
V gene: TRBV7-2
D gene: NA
clone size: few

CDR3 DNA: TGTGCCAGCAGTTTATCTGTCTATGGCTACACCTTC
CDR3 protein: CASSLSVYGYTF
J gene: TRBJ1-2
V gene: TRBV12-3/TRBV12-4
D gene: NA
clone size: NA

CDR3 DNA: TGTGCCAGCAGCTTAGAGGGGACAGGGGCGCATCAGCCCCAGCATTTT
CDR3 protein: CASSLEGTGAHQPQHF
J gene: TRBJ1-5
V gene: TRBV7-8
D gene: TRBD1
clone size: NA

CDR3 DNA: TGTGCCAGCAGTTTAACGGGGTTGGGTATACAGTACTTC
CDR3 protein: CASSLTGLGIQYF
J gene: TRBJ2-7
V gene: TRBV27
D gene: NA
clone size: NA

CDR3 DNA: TGTGCCAGCTTGTCCCGGGACTCCTCCTACAATGAGCAGTTCTTC
CDR3 protein: CASLSRDSSYNEQFF
J gene: TRBJ2-1
V gene: TRBV6-6
D gene: NA
clone size: NA

CDR3 DNA: TGCAGCGTCCTCGGACTAGCGGGGCGCACAGATACGCAGTATTTT
CDR3 protein: CSVLGLAGRTDTQYF
J gene: TRBJ2-3
V gene: TRBV29-1
D gene: TRBD2
clone size: NA

CDR3 DNA: TGTGCCAGCAGCCAGACAGGAAACTATGGCTACACCTTC
CDR3 protein: CASSQTGNYGYTF
J gene: TRBJ1-2
V gene: TRBV28
D gene: NA
clone size: NA

CDR3 DNA: TGTGCCAGCAGTGACCAGGGGGCTGGTACCGGGGAGCTGTTTTTT
CDR3 protein: CASSDQGAGTGELFF
J gene: TRBJ2-2
V gene: TRBV6-1
D gene: TRBD1
clone size: NA

CDR3 DNA: TGTGCCAGCAGTTGGACAGGCGACTCCTACGAGCAGTACTTC
CDR3 protein: CASSWTGDSYEQYF
J gene: TRBJ2-7
V gene: TRBV27
D gene: TRBD1
clone size: many

CDR3 DNA: TGTGCCAGTAGTGGGGCAGGCGAAGAGACCCAGTACTTC
CDR3 protein: CASSGAGEETQYF
J gene: TRBJ2-5
V gene: TRBV19
D gene: NA
clone size: NA

CDR3 DNA: TGCGCCAGCAGCTTGGGCCAGGGGTATGGAAACACCATATATTTT
CDR3 protein: CASSLGQGYGNTIYF
J gene: TRBJ1-3
V gene: TRBV5-1
D gene: NA
clone size: few

CDR3 DNA: TGTGCCTGGAGTGTACGGGGCGGGGGGGCCTTGGAGCAGTACTTC
CDR3 protein: CAWSVRGGGALEQYF
J gene: TRBJ2-7
V gene: TRBV30
D gene: TRBD2
clone size: NA

CDR3 DNA: TGTGCCAGTAGTATTACAGGGGCAAGCTCAAACTATGGCTACACCTTC
CDR3 protein: CASSITGASSNYGYTF
J gene: TRBJ1-2
V gene: TRBV19
D gene: TRBD1
clone size: NA

CDR3 DNA: TGTGCCAGCAGTTACGTGGGGGCTAACAATGAGCAGTTCTTC
CDR3 protein: CASSYVGANNEQFF
J gene: TRBJ2-1
V gene: TRBV6-2/TRBV6-3
D gene: NA
clone size: NA

CDR3 DNA: TGTGCCAGCAGTGCCTACAGGGGGGTACGGTACAATGAGCAGTTCTTC
CDR3 protein: CASSAYRGVRYNEQFF
J gene: TRBJ2-1
V gene: TRBV28
D gene: TRBD1
clone size: NA

CDR3 DNA: TGTGCCAGCAGCCAAGAGGGGGGTCTAGCGGCCAAAAACACCGGGGAGCTGTTTTTT
CDR3 protein: CASSQEGGLAAKNTGELFF
J gene: TRBJ2-2
V gene: TRBV3-1/TRBV3-2
D gene: TRBD2
clone size: NA

CDR3 DNA: TGTGCCAGCAGATACTCTGGGACAGGGGGCGCAGCATTCTTT
CDR3 protein: CASRYSGTGGAAFF
J gene: TRBJ1-1
V gene: TRBV3-1/TRBV3-2
D gene: TRBD1
clone size: NA

CDR3 DNA: TGTGCCAGCAGCAGTCGAACAGGGGTTGGGGCCAACGTCCTGACTTTC
CDR3 protein: CASSSRTGVGANVLTF
J gene: TRBJ2-6
V gene: TRBV5-4
D gene: TRBD1
clone size: NA

CDR3 DNA: TGCGCCAGCAGTGAACAGGGTCGGCCTCGCGCTGAAGCTTTCTTT
CDR3 protein: CASSEQGRPRAEAFF
J gene: TRBJ1-1
V gene: TRBV5-1
D gene: NA
clone size: NA

CDR3 DNA: TGTGCCAGCAGTTACGGGACACTCATATCCTACGAGCAGTACTTC
CDR3 protein: CASSYGTLISYEQYF
J gene: TRBJ2-7
V gene: TRBV6-5
D gene: NA
clone size: NA

CDR3 DNA: TGTGCCAGCAGTGAAGTTAGGGGCTCCTACAATGAGCAGTTCTTC
CDR3 protein: CASSEVRGSYNEQFF
J gene: TRBJ2-1
V gene: TRBV2
D gene: NA
clone size: few

CDR3 DNA: TGTGCCAGCTCAGACAGGGGCTACGAGCAGTACTTC
CDR3 protein: CASSDRGYEQYF
J gene: TRBJ2-7
V gene: TRBV28
D gene: TRBD1
clone size: NA